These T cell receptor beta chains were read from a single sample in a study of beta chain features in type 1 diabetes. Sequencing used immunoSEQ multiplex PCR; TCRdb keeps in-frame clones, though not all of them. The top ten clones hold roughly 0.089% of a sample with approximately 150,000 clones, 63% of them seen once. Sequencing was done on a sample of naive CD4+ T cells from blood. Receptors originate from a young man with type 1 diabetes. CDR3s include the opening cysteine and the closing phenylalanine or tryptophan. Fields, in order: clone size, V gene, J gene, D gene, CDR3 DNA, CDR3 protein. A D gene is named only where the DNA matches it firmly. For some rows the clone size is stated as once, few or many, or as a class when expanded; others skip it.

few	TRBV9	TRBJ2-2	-	TGTGCCAGCAGCGAAGGAGTGAACACCGGGGAGCTGTTTTTT	CASSEGVNTGELFF
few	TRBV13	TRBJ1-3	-	TGTGCCAGCAGCCTCGACAGAAGCTCTGGAAACACCATATATTTT	CASSLDRSSGNTIYF
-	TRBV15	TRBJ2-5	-	TGTGCCACCAGCAGAGATCCCACGCTCCAAGAGACCCAGTACTTC	CATSRDPTLQETQYF
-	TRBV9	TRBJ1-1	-	TGTGCCAGCAGCGTAGTAGATGACGGGAACACTGAAGCTTTCTTT	CASSVVDDGNTEAFF
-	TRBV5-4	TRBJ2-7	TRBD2	TGTGCCAGCAGCTTGAAGACTAGCGGCTACGAGCAGTACTTC	CASSLKTSGYEQYF
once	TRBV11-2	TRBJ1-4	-	TGTGCCAGCAGCTTACGGGGTGAAAAACTGTTTTTT	CASSLRGEKLFF
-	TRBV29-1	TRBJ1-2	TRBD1	TGCAGCGTTGCGTCCGGGACAGGGTATGGCTACACCTTC	CSVASGTGYGYTF
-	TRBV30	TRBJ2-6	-	TGTGCCTGGGGAGGGGCTGCCTCTGGGGCCAACGTCCTGACTTTC	CAWGGAASGANVLTF
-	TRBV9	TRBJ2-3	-	TGTGCCAGCAGCCCTCGCCGCGATACGCAGTATTTT	CASSPRRDTQYF
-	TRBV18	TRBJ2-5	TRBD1	TGTGCCAGCTCTCCCGGGACAGAGCAAGAGACCCAGTACTTC	CASSPGTEQETQYF
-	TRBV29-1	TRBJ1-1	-	TGCAGCGTTGAGAGGGGGACCAACACTGAAGCTTTCTTT	CSVERGTNTEAFF
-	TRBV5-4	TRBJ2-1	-	TGTGCCAGCAGCTTGGGCGGGGCGAGCTCCTACAATGAGCAGTTCTTC	CASSLGGASSYNEQFF
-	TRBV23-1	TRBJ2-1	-	TGCGCCAGCAGTCAATCAGACAGGCGATTCTTC	CASSQSDRRFF